This T cell receptor (beta chain) derives from a study of blood T cells in healthy people across ages. The CDR3 is made up of 13 amino acids. V lost 7 bases to trimming and J lost 8 bases; unmatched junction nucleotides: 6. This clonotype was seen a few times. What it binds is not known. A sample-barcoded 5' primer and a J-beta primer mix were used in a second PCR of roughly 7 to 12 cycles. CDR3-containing paired-end reads numbering at least 2.5 million came from each sample. A single record per CDR3 protein comes from TCRdb applying MiXCR to the 5' RACE reads. The table lists roughly 1,500,000 distinct CDR3 sequences, 40% to 50% of them singletons, with around 8% in the top ten. Study-wide results and caveats: Calculation of diversity from one million T cells yielded estimates considered to be underestimates.

This clonotype was sampled from a woman between 18 and 29 years old in good health. Sequencing input: blood. The J gene is TRBJ1-2, the V gene TRBV12-3 or TRBV12-4, with 11 bases fitting TRBD1. This CDR3 reads CASNGQGAGGYTF. The CDR3 region has the DNA TGTGCCAGCAACGGACAGGGGGCGGGAGGCTACACCTTC.